The 32 T cell receptor beta chains reported below all come from one sample, sequenced in a study of blood T cell repertoires in COVID-19 (dated by TCRdb to about 2020). Library method: the immunoSEQ multiplex PCR assay. TCRdb's version of the immuneACCESS table is confined to in-frame rearrangements and falls short of the full clone set. An unresolved V gene accounts for under half of the shortfall where checked; the remainder is of unknown origin. Counted in this sample were a few hundred thousand clones; 80% to 90% of them appeared once. The ten top clones hold about 3.5% of the sample. The sample was PBMCs or T cells enriched from blood (not recorded which). The source is a woman aged 18-35 years in a cohort exposed to, infected with or recovered from COVID-19 (not recorded which).

This chain uses TRBV9 with TRBJ2-1, with TRBD1 matching over 7 bases. With V trimmed by 4 bases and J by 2 bases, 9 bases remained unmatched. From germline, CDR1 is SGDLS and CDR2 YYNGEE. This CDR3 is built from 16 residues. The CDR3 is CASSSQGVSTYNEQFF. The CDR3 region has the DNA TGTGCCAGCAGCTCCCAGGGGGTAAGCACCTACAATGAGCAGTTCTTC.

This chain uses TRBV30 with TRBJ2-7, with D possibly TRBD1 on 5 matching bases. CDR3 length: 11 amino acids. Trimming removed 0 bases from V and 6 bases from J, with 6 bases in between. Per the germline V gene, CDR1 is GTSNPN and CDR2 is SVGIG (reference sequence). Here the CDR3 DNA reads TGTGCCTGGAGTGTAGGGGCCGAGCAGTACTTC. Its protein is CAWSVGAEQYF.

This chain joins TRBV28 and TRBJ2-5, with D perhaps matching TRBD1 (5 bases). V was cut by 1 base and J by 3 bases, with 12 bases left in between. This CDR3 is built from 15 residues. Germline V gene lookup returns CDR1 MDHEN and CDR2 SYDVKM. CDR3 in amino acids: CASSLLGVLEETQYF. In DNA, the CDR3 is TGTGCCAGCAGTTTATTAGGGGTTTTGGAAGAGACCCAGTACTTC. Looking up the rest from reference TRBV28 and TRBJ2-5 gives the full variable domain: DVKVTQSSRYLVKRTGEKVFLECVQDMDHENMFWYRQDPGLGLRLIYFSYDVKMKEKGDIPEGYSVSREKKERFSLILESASTNQTSMYLCASSLLGVLEETQYFGPGTRLLVL.

This chain joins TRBV10-2 and TRBJ2-5; D unresolved. The CDR3 covers 11 residues. With 2 bases removed from V and 5 bases from J, the gap between germline ends came to 3 bases. Germline loops: CDR1 WSHSY, CDR2 SAAADI. This chain's CDR3 is CASSERETQYF. The CDR3 coding sequence is TGCGCCAGCAGTGAGCGGGAGACCCAGTACTTC.

The J gene is TRBJ1-1, the V gene TRBV10-3; weak D call: TRBD1 (6 bases). The length of the CDR3 is 14 residues. The V end lost 8 bases, the J end lost 5 bases, and 18 bases lay between the germline ends. The germline CDR1 and CDR2 sequences are ENHRY and SYGVKD. CDR3 sequence: CAIGTQGGRTEAFF. CDR3 bases: TGTGCCATCGGAACACAGGGAGGGAGGACTGAAGCTTTCTTT.

This chain connects TRBV5-1 to TRBJ2-3; 7 positions match TRBD2. J was trimmed by 1 base and V by 1 base; bases with no gene match: 0. The CDR3 is 14 residues long. Germline CDR1 reads SGHRS; CDR2 reads YFSETQ. The CDR3 coding sequence is TGCGCCAGCAGCTTGCGGGGGGGCACAGATACGCAGTATTTT. Its protein is CASSLRGGTDTQYF. Based on the CDR3 plus reference TRBV5-1 and TRBJ2-3, the full variable domain is KAGVTQTPRYLIKTRGQQVTLSCSPISGHRSVSWYQQTPGQGLQFLFEYFSETQRNKGNFPGRFSGRQFSNSRSEMNVSTLELGDSALYLCASSLRGGTDTQYFGPGTRLTVL.

CDR3 nucleotides: TGTGCCAGCAGCCCCACTCGCGGCTACAATGAGCAGTTCTTC. This sequence encodes CASSPTRGYNEQFF. The chain uses TRBV11-3 and TRBJ2-1; D gene ambiguous. The germline V gene encodes CDR1 SGHNT and CDR2 YENEEA. The CDR3 totals 14 residues. V dropped 5 bases and J dropped 3 bases, with 11 bases sitting between them.

The chain has TRBV29-1 and TRBJ2-7; D perhaps matches TRBD2 (5 bases). Germline V CDR1 and CDR2: SQVTM, ANQGSEA. The ends were cut back, 4 bases at V and 3 bases at J, with 10 bases in the middle. The CDR3 loop spans 12 amino acids. The CDR3 reads CSVGSAVYEQYF. The CDR3 DNA reads as TGCAGCGTTGGTAGCGCGGTCTACGAGCAGTACTTC.

V and J are TRBV7-9 and TRBJ1-2; 9 nucleotides line up with TRBD1. Germline CDR1 and CDR2: SEHNR and FQNEAQ (reference sequence). CDR3 length equals 14 residues. The V gene end was trimmed by 5 bases and the J gene end by 6 bases; junction bases not matched to a gene: 7. The chain's CDR3 is CASSPRDRVDGYTF. In DNA form, the CDR3 reads TGTGCCAGCAGCCCCCGGGACAGGGTAGATGGCTACACCTTC.

The J gene is TRBJ1-4, the V gene TRBV4-1; possible D gene TRBD1, 5 bases. The V gene lost 1 base and the J gene lost 7 bases, with 10 bases spanning the gap. This CDR3 contains 14 residues. Germline CDR1 and CDR2: MGHRA and YSYEKL. CDR3 protein: CASSQGGAGEKLFF. The CDR3 nucleotides are TGCGCCAGCAGCCAAGGGGGCGCCGGTGAAAAACTGTTTTTT.

This clone was detected only once. The gene calls are TRBV6-1 and TRBJ2-3; 10 bases agree with TRBD1. Germline trimming cut 4 bases from V and 0 bases from J; bases unmatched to any gene: 7. Per the germline V gene, CDR1 is MNHNS and CDR2 is SASEGT. This CDR3 contains 17 residues. This chain's CDR3 is CASSGRQGAPSTDTQYF. In DNA form, the CDR3 reads TGTGCCAGCAGTGGTCGACAGGGGGCGCCGAGCACAGATACGCAGTATTTT.

This clone appeared a single time. V gene TRBV12-3 or TRBV12-4 combines with J gene TRBJ2-2; unclear D gene. CDR3 length equals 12 residues. V lost 8 bases and J lost 4, with 8 bases in between. The DNA for the CDR3 is TGTGCCAGCCTCTCGGTCACCGGGGAGCTGTTTTTT. This sequence encodes CASLSVTGELFF.

CDR3 nucleotides: TGCAGCGTTGAGCAGATCATGAACACTGAAGCTTTCTTT. Its protein is CSVEQIMNTEAFF. The chain recombines TRBV29-1 with TRBJ1-1; D gene ambiguous. The germline V gene has CDR1 SQVTM and CDR2 ANQGSEA. Trimming cost V 3 bases and J 0 bases, with 8 bases left between them. The length of the CDR3 is 13 residues.

The rearrangement uses TRBV19 and TRBJ1-2; D may be TRBD1 (6 bases). The CDR3 runs 12 residues. The V and J ends lost 8 bases and 0 bases respectively, with 7 bases between them. Germline-derived CDR1 and CDR2 are LNHDA and SQIVND (reference sequence). CDR3 amino acids: CASRTANYGYTF. DNA of the CDR3: TGTGCCAGTCGGACAGCTAACTATGGCTACACCTTC.

This clone appeared once. J is TRBJ2-5 and V is TRBV5-4; 9 nucleotides line up with TRBD1. Per germline, CDR1 SGHNT and CDR2 YYREEE (reference sequence). Trimming removed 4 bases from V and 5 bases from J; junction bases left unmatched: 9. CDR3 length: 15 residues. The CDR3 DNA reads as TGTGCCAGCAGCACGAGGGACAGGGTTGTGGAGACCCAGTACTTC. It translates to CASSTRDRVVETQYF.

CDR3 region: CASSWDRAVGGEQYF. CDR3 in DNA: TGCGCCAGCAGCTGGGACAGGGCGGTAGGAGGAGAGCAGTACTTC. The chain couples TRBV5-1 to TRBJ2-7, with 9 bases fitting TRBD1. The CDR3 spans 15 residues. V lost 3 bases, J lost 7 bases, and 11 bases stayed unmatched. Germline V gene lookup returns CDR1 SGHRS and CDR2 YFSETQ.

CDR3 in amino acids: CASSEVYNEQFF. The DNA of the CDR3 is TGTGCCAGCAGTGAAGTATACAATGAGCAGTTCTTC. The chain links TRBV6-1 to TRBJ2-1; no firm D call. Germline CDR1 is MNHNS and CDR2 is SASEGT. This CDR3 has 12 residues. Trimming shortened V by 1 base and J by 4 bases, and 2 bases separated the two germline ends.

The chain employs TRBV29-1 and TRBJ2-7; 9 positions agree with TRBD1. Germline-derived CDR1 and CDR2 are SQVTM and ANQGSEA. The CDR3 has 13 amino acids. The J segment lost 3 bases and the V segment lost 6 bases, leaving 6 bases of the junction unmatched. The CDR3 protein is CSVLRDRDYEQYF. The DNA of the CDR3 is TGCAGCGTCCTCCGGGACAGGGACTACGAGCAGTACTTC.

V and J are TRBV7-9 and TRBJ1-1, with D hard to call. CDR3 length equals 13 residues. The germline V gene has CDR1 SEHNR and CDR2 FQNEAQ (reference sequence). V was shortened by 2 bases and J by 0 bases, with 4 bases between the two germline ends. DNA for the CDR3: TGTGCCAGCAGCTTATCAGTGAACACTGAAGCTTTCTTT. Protein product: CASSLSVNTEAFF.

The chain employs TRBV11-3 and TRBJ2-1; 10 bases match TRBD2. V dropped 4 bases and J dropped 7; count of bases not matched to a gene: 7. The CDR3 covers 15 residues. CDR1 is SGHNT, CDR2 YENEEA, per germline. CDR3 sequence (DNA): TGTGCCAGCAGCTCCCAGCGGGAGGGCCGTAATGAGCAGTTCTTC. Translation: CASSSQREGRNEQFF.

V is TRBV6-6 and J is TRBJ1-6; 7 bases align to TRBD1. Germline V gives CDR1 MNHNY, CDR2 SVGAGI (reference sequence). The CDR3 consists of 16 residues. The V and J ends lost 4 bases and 6 bases, in that order; junction bases with no gene match: 9. CDR3 region: CASSSTGPGGNSPLHF. CDR3 in DNA: TGTGCCAGCAGTTCGACGGGCCCAGGGGGTAATTCACCCCTCCACTTT.

This clone was seen a single time. The gene calls are TRBV27 and TRBJ1-1; the D gene is possibly TRBD1 (5 bases). This CDR3 region has 13 residues. Trimming pared 1 base from V and 11 bases from J, leaving 14 bases between. Germline CDR1 reads MNHEY; CDR2 reads SMNVEV (reference sequence). The CDR3 reads CASSLFGGSDAFF. CDR3 nucleotides: TGTGCCAGCAGTTTATTTGGGGGGTCGGATGCTTTCTTT.

This clone was counted once. The rearrangement links TRBV6-5 to TRBJ1-2; D might be TRBD1 (5 bases). This CDR3 comprises 14 residues. Germline assignment: CDR1 MNHEY and CDR2 SVGAGI. Trimming removed 6 bases at V and 1 base at J, with 12 bases between. In nucleotides, the CDR3 is TGTGCCAGCAGCACCTTAGGGGTTAACTATGGCTACACCTTC. Its translation is CASSTLGVNYGYTF.

The rearrangement links TRBV6-1 to TRBJ2-1, with TRBD2 matching 8 bases. Germline values: CDR1 MNHNS, CDR2 SASEGT. With V trimmed by 0 bases and J by 8 bases, 15 bases remained unmatched. This CDR3 spans 18 amino acids. CDR3 nucleotide sequence: TGTGCCAGCAGTGAAGCGCTTCAAGGGAGCGGGGGTAAGGATGAGCAGTTCTTC. This gives the protein CASSEALQGSGGKDEQFF.

The chain is built from TRBV10-3 and TRBJ1-1, with D maybe TRBD1 (6 bases). Germline lookup yields CDR1 ENHRY and CDR2 SYGVKD. The CDR3 runs 14 residues. The V gene lost 0 bases and the J gene lost 4 bases, with 9 bases spanning the gap. CDR3 loop: CAISESRGGTEAFF. The CDR3 DNA sequence: TGTGCCATCAGTGAGTCGAGAGGGGGCACTGAAGCTTTCTTT.

CDR3 residues: CASSAGGKGEAFF. CDR3 sequence (DNA): TGTGCCAGCAGCGCCGGGGGAAAGGGTGAAGCTTTCTTT. V is TRBV7-8 and J is TRBJ1-1; D might be TRBD1 (5 bases). The germline V and J ends were trimmed by 5 bases and 7 bases, with 14 bases remaining between them. Germline loops: CDR1 SGHVS, CDR2 FQNEAQ. This CDR3 has 13 residues. Drawing the rest from reference TRBV7-8 and TRBJ1-1, the complete variable domain is GAGVSQSPRYKVAKRGQDVALRCDPISGHVSLFWYQQALGQGPEFLTYFQNEAQLDKSGLPSDRFFAERPEGSVSTLKIQRTQQEDSAVYLCASSAGGKGEAFFGQGTRLTVV.

The chain uses TRBV11-2 and TRBJ1-5, with unresolved D. V lost 2 bases and J lost 5, with 7 bases in between. The CDR3 is 13 residues long. Germline V gives CDR1 SGHAT, CDR2 FQNNGV. The chain's CDR3 is CASSLYTDQPQHF. The CDR3 coding sequence is TGTGCCAGCAGCTTATACACAGATCAGCCCCAGCATTTT.

This clone was observed a few times. The chain's CDR3 is CASSLDSFTGELFF. CDR3 nucleotides: TGTGCCAGCAGCTTAGATTCCTTCACCGGGGAGCTGTTTTTT. V gene TRBV7-9 combines with J gene TRBJ2-2; D not certain. Germline CDR1 SEHNR, CDR2 FQNEAQ (reference sequence). The CDR3 covers 14 residues. Trimming cost V 1 base and J 4 bases, with 7 bases left between them.

The chain joins TRBV30 to TRBJ1-5; tentatively, D is TRBD1 (5 bases). V shed 8 bases and J shed 3 bases, with 14 bases lying between them. The CDR3 is 13 residues long. Germline-derived CDR1 and CDR2 are GTSNPN and SVGIG (reference sequence). CDR3 DNA: TGTGCCACCACAAGGGGCCCCAATCAGCCCCAGCATTTT. This gives the protein CATTRGPNQPQHF.

V gene TRBV11-3 combines with J gene TRBJ1-3; weak D call: TRBD1 (6 bases). Per germline, CDR1 SGHNT and CDR2 YENEEA. V was cut by 4 bases and J by 7 bases, with 14 bases left in between. The CDR3 loop spans 14 amino acids. The CDR3 is CASSSQGIRNTIYF. The CDR3 DNA reads as TGTGCCAGCAGCTCACAGGGTATTCGGAACACCATATATTTT.

The chain combines TRBV5-4 with TRBJ2-7; TRBD2 matches at 12 bases. The CDR3 covers 16 residues. The germline V gene encodes CDR1 SGHNT and CDR2 YYREEE (reference sequence). V gave up 4 bases and J gave up 6 bases; unmatched junction bases: 11. CDR3: CASSAQVGTSGFEQYF. The DNA for the CDR3 is TGTGCCAGCAGCGCCCAAGTTGGGACTAGCGGGTTCGAGCAGTACTTC.

V usage is TRBV5-1 and J usage is TRBJ1-5; the D gene is possibly TRBD1 (5 bases). Per the germline V gene, CDR1 is SGHRS and CDR2 is YFSETQ. The CDR3 has 15 residues. Trimming removed 6 bases from V and 3 bases from J, with 16 bases in between. The CDR3 sequence is CASKKDTGSNQPQHF. The CDR3 nucleotides read TGCGCCAGCAAGAAAGACACAGGTTCCAATCAGCCCCAGCATTTT.